The source of this T cell receptor (beta chain) is a study of T cells in Graves' hyperthyroidism and ophthalmopathy. The TCR beta CDR3 regions underwent amplification using RNA transcripts as the source. Researchers ran a first-round RT-PCR on the TCR CDR3 using the HTBI primer set. From the multiplex PCR reads, TCRdb called clonotypes with MiXCR, one entry per CDR3 protein. The table shows hundreds of thousands of distinct CDR3 sequences, with around 24% occurring only once. This clonotype was counted only a few times. Per germline, CDR1 SGHTA and CDR2 FQGNSA. The CDR3 is 14 amino acids. With 5 bases clipped from V and 2 bases from J, the junction kept 4 bases outside the gene matches.

The clonotype comes from a middle-aged woman with Graves' ophthalmopathy. The genes are TRBV7-2 and TRBJ1-2; 8 bases are a match to TRBD1. The sample consisted of blood. The chain's CDR3 is CASSRTGRNYGYTF. The CDR3 region has the DNA TGTGCCAGCAGCCGGACAGGGCGGAACTATGGCTACACCTTC.